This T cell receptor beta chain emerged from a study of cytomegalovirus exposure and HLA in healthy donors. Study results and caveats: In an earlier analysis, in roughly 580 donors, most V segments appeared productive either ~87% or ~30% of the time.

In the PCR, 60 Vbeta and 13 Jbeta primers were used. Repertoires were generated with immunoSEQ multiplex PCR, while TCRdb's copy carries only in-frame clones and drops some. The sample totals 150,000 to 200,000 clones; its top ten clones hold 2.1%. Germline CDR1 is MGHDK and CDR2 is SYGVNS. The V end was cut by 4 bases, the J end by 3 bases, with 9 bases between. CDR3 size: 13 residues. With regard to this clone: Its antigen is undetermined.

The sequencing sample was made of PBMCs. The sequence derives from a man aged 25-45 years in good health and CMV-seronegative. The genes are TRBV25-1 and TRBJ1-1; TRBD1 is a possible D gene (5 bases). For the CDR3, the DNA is TGTGCCAGCAGTGCCGACAGACACACTGAAGCTTTCTTT. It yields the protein CASSADRHTEAFF.